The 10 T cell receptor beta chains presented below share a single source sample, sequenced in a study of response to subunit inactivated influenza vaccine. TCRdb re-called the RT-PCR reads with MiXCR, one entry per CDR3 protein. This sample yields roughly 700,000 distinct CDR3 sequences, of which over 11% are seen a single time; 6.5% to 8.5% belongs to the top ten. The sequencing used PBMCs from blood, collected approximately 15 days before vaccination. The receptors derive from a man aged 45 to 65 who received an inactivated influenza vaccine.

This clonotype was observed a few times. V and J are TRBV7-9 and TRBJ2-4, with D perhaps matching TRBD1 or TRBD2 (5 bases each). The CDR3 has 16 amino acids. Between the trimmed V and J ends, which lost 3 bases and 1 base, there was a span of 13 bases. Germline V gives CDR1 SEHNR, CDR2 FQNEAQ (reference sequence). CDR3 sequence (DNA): TGTGCCAGCAGCTTTTCCGGGGCGCGGGCCAAAAACATTCAGTACTTC. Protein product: CASSFSGARAKNIQYF.

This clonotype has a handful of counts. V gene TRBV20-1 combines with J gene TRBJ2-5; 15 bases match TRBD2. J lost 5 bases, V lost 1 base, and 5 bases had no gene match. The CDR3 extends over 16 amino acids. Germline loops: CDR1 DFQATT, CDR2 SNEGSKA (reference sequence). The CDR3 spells CSARVGLAGGLETQYF. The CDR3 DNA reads TGCAGTGCTAGAGTGGGACTAGCGGGAGGATTGGAGACCCAGTACTTC.

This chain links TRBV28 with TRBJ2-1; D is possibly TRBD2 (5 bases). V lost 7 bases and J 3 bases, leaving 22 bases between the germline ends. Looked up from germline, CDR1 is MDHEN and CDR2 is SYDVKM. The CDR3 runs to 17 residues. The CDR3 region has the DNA TGTGCCAGCAAACACCCTTGGGTGGGAGAGCGCTACAATGAGCAGTTCTTC. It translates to CASKHPWVGERYNEQFF.

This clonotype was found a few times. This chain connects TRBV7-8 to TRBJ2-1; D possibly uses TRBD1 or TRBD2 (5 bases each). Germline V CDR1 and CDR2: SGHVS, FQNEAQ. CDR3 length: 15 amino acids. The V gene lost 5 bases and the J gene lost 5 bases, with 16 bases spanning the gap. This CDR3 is CASSPRVGVNNEQFF. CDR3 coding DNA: TGTGCCAGCAGCCCCCGGGTGGGGGTAAACAATGAGCAGTTCTTC.

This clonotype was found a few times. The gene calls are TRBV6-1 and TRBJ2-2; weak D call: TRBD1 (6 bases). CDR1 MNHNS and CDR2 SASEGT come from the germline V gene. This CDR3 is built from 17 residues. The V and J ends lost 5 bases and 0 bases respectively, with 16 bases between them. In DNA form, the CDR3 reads TGTGCCAGCAGTCAACAGGGACGGAGCGCGAACACCGGGGAGCTGTTTTTT. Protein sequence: CASSQQGRSANTGELFF.

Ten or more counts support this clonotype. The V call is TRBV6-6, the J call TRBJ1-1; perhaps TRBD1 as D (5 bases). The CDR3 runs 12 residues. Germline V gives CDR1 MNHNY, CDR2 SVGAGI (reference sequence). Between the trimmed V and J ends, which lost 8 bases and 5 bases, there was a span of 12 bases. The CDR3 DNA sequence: TGTGCCAGCCTAGACGGGGGAACTGAAGCTTTCTTT. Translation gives CASLDGGTEAFF.

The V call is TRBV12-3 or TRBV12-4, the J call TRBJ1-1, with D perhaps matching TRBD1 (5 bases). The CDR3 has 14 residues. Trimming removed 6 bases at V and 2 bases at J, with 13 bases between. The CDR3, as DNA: TGTGCCAGCAGGGGGGTCCTAACAAACACTGAAGCTTTCTTT. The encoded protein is CASRGVLTNTEAFF.

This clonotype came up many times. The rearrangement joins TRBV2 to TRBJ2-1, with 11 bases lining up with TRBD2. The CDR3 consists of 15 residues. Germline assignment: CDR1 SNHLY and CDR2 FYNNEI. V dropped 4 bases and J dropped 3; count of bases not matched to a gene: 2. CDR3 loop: CASSAGTSGYNEQFF. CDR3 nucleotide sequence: TGTGCCAGCAGTGCCGGGACTAGCGGCTACAATGAGCAGTTCTTC.

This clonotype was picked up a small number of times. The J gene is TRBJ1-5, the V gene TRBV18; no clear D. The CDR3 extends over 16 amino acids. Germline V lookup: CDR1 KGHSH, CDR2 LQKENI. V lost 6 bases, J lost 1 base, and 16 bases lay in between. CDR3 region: CASSLSVVVSNQPQHF. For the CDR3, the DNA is TGTGCCAGCTCCCTGTCGGTCGTGGTGAGCAATCAGCCCCAGCATTTT.

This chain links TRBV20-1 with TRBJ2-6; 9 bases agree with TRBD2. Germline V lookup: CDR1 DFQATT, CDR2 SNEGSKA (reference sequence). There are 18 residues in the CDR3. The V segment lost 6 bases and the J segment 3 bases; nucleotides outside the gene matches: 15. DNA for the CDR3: TGCAGTGCGGATCCGGGACTAGCTGCGGTCAGTGGGGCCAACGTCCTGACTTTC. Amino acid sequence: CSADPGLAAVSGANVLTF.